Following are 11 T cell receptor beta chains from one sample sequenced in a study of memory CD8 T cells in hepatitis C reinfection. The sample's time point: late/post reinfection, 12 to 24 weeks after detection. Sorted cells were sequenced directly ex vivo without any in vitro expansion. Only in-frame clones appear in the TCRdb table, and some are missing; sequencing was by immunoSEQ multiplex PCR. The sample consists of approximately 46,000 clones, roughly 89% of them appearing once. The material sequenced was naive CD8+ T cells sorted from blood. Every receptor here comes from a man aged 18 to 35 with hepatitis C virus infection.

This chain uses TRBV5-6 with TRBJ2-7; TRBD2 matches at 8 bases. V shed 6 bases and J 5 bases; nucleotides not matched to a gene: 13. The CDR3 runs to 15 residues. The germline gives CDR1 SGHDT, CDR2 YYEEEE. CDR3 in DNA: TGTGCCAGCACCCGGTGGGGTAGCGGGATAAACGAGCAGTACTTC. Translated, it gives CASTRWGSGINEQYF.

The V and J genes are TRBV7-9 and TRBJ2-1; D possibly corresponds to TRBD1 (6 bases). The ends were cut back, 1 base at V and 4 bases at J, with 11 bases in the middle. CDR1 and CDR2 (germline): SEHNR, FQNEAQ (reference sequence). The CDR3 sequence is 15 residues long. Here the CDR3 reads CASSLGQGLYNEQFF. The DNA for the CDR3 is TGTGCCAGCAGCTTAGGGCAGGGGCTTTACAATGAGCAGTTCTTC.

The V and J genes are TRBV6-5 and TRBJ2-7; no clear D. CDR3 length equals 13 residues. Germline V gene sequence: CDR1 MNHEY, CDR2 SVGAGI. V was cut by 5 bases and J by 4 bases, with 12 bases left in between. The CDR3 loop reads CASSPLIEYEQYF. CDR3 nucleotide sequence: TGTGCCAGCAGTCCCCTCATAGAGTACGAGCAGTACTTC.

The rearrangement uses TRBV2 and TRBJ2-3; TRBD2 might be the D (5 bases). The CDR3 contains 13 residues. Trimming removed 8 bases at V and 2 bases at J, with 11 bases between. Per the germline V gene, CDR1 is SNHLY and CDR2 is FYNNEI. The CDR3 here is CASLLGDTDTQYF. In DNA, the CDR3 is TGTGCCAGCCTGCTCGGGGACACAGATACGCAGTATTTT.

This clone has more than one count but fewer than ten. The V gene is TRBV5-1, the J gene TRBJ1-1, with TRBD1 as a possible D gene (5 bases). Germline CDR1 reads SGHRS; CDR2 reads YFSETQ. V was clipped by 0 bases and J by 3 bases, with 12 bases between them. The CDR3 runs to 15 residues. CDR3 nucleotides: TGCGCCAGCAGCTTGGCCGGGGGGTCCTACACTGAAGCTTTCTTT. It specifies CASSLAGGSYTEAFF.

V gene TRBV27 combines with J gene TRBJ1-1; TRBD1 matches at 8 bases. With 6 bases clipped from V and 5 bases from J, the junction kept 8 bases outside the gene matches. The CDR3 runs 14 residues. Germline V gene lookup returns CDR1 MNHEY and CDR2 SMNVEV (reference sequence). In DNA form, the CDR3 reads TGTGCCAGCAGAAGAACAGGGGGGGAGACTGAAGCTTTCTTT. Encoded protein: CASRRTGGETEAFF.

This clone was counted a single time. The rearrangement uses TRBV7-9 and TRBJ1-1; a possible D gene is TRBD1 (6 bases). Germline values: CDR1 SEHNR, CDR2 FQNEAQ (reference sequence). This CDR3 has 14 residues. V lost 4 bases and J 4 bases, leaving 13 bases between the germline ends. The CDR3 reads CASSSRQEGTEAFF. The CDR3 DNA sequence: TGTGCCAGCAGCTCCCGACAGGAAGGCACTGAAGCTTTCTTT.

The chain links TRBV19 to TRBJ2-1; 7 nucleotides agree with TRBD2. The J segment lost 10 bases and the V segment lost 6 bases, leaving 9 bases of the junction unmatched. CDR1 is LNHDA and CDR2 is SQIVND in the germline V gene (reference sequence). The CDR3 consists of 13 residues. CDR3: CASRPGGGYEQFF. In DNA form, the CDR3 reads TGTGCCAGTAGACCTGGGGGGGGGTACGAGCAGTTCTTC.

The CDR3 DNA reads TGTGCCAGCAGCTTAGCGGGAGGGCCGGGGGAGACCCAGTACTTC. Amino acids: CASSLAGGPGETQYF. The rearrangement links TRBV13 to TRBJ2-5; TRBD2 matches at 8 bases. CDR1 is PRHDT and CDR2 is FYEKMQ in the germline V gene (reference sequence). CDR3 length equals 15 residues. J gave up 5 bases and V 1 base, and 6 bases lay outside the gene matches.

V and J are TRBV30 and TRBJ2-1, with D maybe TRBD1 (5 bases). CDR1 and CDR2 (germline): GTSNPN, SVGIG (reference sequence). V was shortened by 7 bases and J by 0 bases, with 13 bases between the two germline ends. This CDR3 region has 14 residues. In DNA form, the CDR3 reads TGTGCCTTTCAGACAGTTAGCTCCTACAATGAGCAGTTCTTC. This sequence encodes CAFQTVSSYNEQFF. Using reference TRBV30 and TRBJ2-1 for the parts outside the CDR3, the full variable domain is SQTIHQWPATLVQPVGSPLSLECTVEGTSNPNLYWYRQAAGRGLQLLFYSVGIGQISSEVPQNLSASRPQDRQFILSSKKLLLSDSGFYLCAFQTVSSYNEQFFGPGTRLTVL.

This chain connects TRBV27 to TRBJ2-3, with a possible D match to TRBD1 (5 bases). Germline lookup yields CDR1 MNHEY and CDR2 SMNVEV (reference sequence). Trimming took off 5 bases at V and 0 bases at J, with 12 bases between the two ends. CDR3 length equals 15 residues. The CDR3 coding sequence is TGTGCCAGCAGTCCCAGGGTTTCTAGCACAGATACGCAGTATTTT. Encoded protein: CASSPRVSSTDTQYF.